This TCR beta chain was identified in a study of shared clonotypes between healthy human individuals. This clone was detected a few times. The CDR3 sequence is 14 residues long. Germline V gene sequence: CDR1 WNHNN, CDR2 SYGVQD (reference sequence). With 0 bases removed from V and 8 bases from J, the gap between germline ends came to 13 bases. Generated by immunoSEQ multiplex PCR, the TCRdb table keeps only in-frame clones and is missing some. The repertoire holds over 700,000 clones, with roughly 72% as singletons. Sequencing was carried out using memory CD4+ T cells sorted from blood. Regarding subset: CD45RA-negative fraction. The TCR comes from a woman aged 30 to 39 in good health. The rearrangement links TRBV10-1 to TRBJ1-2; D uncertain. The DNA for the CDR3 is TGCGCCAGCAGTGAGTCTGGAATTCTGGGAGGCTACACCTTC. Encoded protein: CASSESGILGGYTF.